This TCR beta chain came from a study of post-analysis software for immune sequencing data. Background on the study: Clinical courses comprised relapsing-remitting, secondary progressive and progressive-relapsing multiple sclerosis.

cDNA libraries of TCR beta carried unique molecular identifiers. T cells, roughly 0.85 to 10 million of them, yielded some 500,000 cDNA molecules. MiXCR was run by TCRdb on the PCR reads, yielding one entry per CDR3 protein. The sample lists roughly 800,000 distinct CDR3 sequences; 30% were seen once. This CDR3 contains 16 residues. Germline V gene sequence: CDR1 ENHRY, CDR2 SYGVKD. This clonotype was detected only once. Its antigen is undetermined. One end of the junction fails to match germline, which may point to a read error. Study outcomes and limitations: The five TRBV segments detected at higher frequency in patients than in controls included TRBV5-6, TRBV5-1 and TRBV20-1. The normalized Chao1 diversity of multiple sclerosis patients was significantly lower than that of controls.

The TCR originated in a girl between 5 and 17 years old with multiple sclerosis. Sequenced sample: blood. This chain uses TRBV10-3 with TRBJ2-6; D ambiguous. The CDR3 loop reads CTISKNGVSGANVLTF. DNA of the CDR3: TGTACCATCAGTAAGAACGGAGTCTCTGGGGCCAACGTCCTGACTTTC.